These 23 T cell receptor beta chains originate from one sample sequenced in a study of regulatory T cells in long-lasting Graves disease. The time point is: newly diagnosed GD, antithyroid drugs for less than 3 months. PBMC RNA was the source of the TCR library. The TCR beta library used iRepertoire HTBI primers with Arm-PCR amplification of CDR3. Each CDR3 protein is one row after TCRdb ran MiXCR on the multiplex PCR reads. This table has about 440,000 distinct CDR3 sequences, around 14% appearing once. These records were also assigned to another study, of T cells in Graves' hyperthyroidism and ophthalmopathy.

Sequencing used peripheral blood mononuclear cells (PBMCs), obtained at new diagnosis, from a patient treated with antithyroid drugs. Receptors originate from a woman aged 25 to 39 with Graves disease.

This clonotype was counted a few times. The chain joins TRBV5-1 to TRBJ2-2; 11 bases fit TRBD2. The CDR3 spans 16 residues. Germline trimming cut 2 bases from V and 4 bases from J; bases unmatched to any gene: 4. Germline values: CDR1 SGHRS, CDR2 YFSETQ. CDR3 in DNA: TGCGCCAGCAGCTTCTTTAGCGGGAGGGGCACCGGGGAGCTGTTTTTT. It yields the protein CASSFFSGRGTGELFF.

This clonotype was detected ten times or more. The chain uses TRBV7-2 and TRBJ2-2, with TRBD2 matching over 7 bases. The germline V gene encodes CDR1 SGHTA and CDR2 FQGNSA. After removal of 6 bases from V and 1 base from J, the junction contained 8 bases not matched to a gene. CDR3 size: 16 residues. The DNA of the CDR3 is TGTGCCAGCAGTCCCACAGGCGGGAGGAACACCGGGGAGCTGTTTTTT. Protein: CASSPTGGRNTGELFF. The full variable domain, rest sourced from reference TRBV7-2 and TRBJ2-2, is GAGVSQSPSNKVTEKGKDVELRCDPISGHTALYWYRQSLGQGLEFLIYFQGNSAPDKSGLPSDRFSAERTGGSVSTLTIQRTQQEDSAVYLCASSPTGGRNTGELFFGEGSRLTVL.

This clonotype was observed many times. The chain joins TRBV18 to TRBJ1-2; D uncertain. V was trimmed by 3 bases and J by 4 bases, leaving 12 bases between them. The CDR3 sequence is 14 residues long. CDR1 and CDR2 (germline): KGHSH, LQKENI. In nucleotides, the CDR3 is TGTGCCAGCTCACCGGAAAGGTTTAGCTATGGCTACACCTTC. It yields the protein CASSPERFSYGYTF.

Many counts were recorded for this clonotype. The CDR3 DNA sequence: TGTGCCAGCAGCCGAGGGGTACGGGAAGAGACCCAGTACTTC. This sequence encodes CASSRGVREETQYF. J is TRBJ2-5 and V is TRBV27, with D perhaps given as TRBD1 or TRBD2 (5 bases each). The CDR3 consists of 14 residues. Germline loops: CDR1 MNHEY, CDR2 SMNVEV (reference sequence). Trimming cost V 6 bases and J 3 bases, with 14 bases left between them.

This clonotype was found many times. As DNA, the CDR3 is TGCGCCAGCAGGGTGACCACCGCGAACACTGAAGCTTTCTTT. Amino acids: CASRVTTANTEAFF. The chain is built from TRBV10-2 and TRBJ1-1; D gene unclear. V shed 6 bases and J shed 1 base, with 12 bases lying between them. This CDR3 has 14 residues. Germline lookup yields CDR1 WSHSY and CDR2 SAAADI.

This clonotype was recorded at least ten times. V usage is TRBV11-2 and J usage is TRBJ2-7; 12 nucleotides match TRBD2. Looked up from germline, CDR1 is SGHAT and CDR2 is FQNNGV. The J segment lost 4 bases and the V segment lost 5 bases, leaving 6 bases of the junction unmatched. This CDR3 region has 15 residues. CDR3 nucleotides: TGTGCCAGCAGCACCCGGACTAGCGGGACGTACGAGCAGTACTTC. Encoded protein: CASSTRTSGTYEQYF.

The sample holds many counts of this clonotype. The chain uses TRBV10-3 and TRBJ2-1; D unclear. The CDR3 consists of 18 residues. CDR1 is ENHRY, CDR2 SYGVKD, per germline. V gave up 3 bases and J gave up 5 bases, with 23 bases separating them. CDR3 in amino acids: CAISDSPWAGRFNNEQFF. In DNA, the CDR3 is TGTGCCATCAGTGATTCGCCCTGGGCAGGTCGATTTAACAATGAGCAGTTCTTC.

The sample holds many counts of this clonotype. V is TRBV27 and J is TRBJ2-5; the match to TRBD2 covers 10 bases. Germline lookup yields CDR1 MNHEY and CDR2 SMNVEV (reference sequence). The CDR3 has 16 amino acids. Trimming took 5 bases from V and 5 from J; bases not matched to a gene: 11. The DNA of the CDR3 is TGTGCCAGCAGTGCGGGACTAGCGTATTACGGGGAGACCCAGTACTTC. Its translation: CASSAGLAYYGETQYF.

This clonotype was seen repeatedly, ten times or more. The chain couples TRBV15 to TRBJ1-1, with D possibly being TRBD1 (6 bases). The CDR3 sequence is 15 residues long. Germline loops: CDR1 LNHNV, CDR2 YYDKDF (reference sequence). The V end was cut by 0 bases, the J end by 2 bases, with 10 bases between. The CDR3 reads CATSRDPQGNTEAFF. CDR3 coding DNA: TGTGCCACCAGCAGAGATCCACAGGGAAACACTGAAGCTTTCTTT.

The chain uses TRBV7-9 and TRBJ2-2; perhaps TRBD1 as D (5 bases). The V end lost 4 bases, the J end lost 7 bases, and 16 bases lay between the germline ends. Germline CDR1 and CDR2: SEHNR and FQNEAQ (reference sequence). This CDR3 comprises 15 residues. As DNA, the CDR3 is TGTGCCAGCAGCTCCGACTCCGGTCAGGGCGGGGAGCTGTTTTTT. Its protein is CASSSDSGQGGELFF.

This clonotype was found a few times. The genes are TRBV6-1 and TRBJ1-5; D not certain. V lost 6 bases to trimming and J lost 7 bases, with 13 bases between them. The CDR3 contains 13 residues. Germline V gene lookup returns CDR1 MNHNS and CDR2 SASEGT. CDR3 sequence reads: CASRASTAQPQHF. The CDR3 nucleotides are TGTGCCAGCAGGGCTTCGACGGCGCAGCCCCAGCATTTT.

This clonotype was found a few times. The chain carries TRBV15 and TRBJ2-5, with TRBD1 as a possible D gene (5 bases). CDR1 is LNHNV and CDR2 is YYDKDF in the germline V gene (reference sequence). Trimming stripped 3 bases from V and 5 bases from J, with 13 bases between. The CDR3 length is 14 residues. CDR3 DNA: TGTGCCACCAGCAGCGTGACAGTCCGGGAGACCCAGTACTTC. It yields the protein CATSSVTVRETQYF.

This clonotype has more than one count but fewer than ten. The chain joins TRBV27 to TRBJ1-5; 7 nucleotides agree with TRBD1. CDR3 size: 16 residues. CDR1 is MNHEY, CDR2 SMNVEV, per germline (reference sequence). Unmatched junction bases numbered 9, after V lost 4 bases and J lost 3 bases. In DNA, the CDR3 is TGTGCCAGCAGTTCCTCAGTGACAGGGTCCAATCAGCCCCAGCATTTT. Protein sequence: CASSSSVTGSNQPQHF.

CDR3 protein: CASGPSFEAFF. For the CDR3, the DNA is TGTGCTAGTGGGCCCAGCTTTGAAGCTTTCTTT. This chain joins TRBV12-5 and TRBJ1-1; no clear D. Germline V gene data show CDR1 as LGHNT and CDR2 as FRNRAP. The CDR3 covers 11 residues. The V gene lost 6 bases and the J gene lost 7 bases, with 9 bases spanning the gap.

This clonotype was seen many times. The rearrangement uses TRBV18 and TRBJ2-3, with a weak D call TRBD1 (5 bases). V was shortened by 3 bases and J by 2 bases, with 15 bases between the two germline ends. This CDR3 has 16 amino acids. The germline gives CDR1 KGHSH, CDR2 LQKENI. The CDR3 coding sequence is TGTGCCAGCTCACCTCGCGAGTCCAGGGTCACAGATACGCAGTATTTT. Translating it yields CASSPRESRVTDTQYF.

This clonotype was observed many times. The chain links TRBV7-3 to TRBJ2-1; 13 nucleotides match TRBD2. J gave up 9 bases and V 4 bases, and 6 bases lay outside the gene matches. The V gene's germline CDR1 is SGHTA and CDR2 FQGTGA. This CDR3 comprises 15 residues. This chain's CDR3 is CASSSGLAGTGEQFF. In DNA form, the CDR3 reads TGTGCCAGCAGCTCGGGACTAGCGGGAACCGGTGAGCAGTTCTTC. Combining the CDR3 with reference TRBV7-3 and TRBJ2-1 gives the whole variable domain GAGVSQTPSNKVTEKGKYVELRCDPISGHTALYWYRQSLGQGPEFLIYFQGTGAADDSGLPNDRFFAVRPEGSVSTLKIQRTERGDSAVYLCASSSGLAGTGEQFFGPGTRLTVL.

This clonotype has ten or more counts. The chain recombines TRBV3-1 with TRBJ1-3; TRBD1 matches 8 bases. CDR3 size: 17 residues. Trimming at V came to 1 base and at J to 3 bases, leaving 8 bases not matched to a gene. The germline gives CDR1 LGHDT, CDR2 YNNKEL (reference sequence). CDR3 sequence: CASSQGPGGAGGNTIYF. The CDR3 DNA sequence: TGTGCCAGCAGCCAAGGGCCAGGGGGCGCCGGTGGAAACACCATATATTTT.

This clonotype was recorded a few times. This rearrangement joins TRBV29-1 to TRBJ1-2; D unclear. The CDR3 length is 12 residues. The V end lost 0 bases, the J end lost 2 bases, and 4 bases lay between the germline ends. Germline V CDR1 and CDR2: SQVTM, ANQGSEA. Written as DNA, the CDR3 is TGCAGCGTTGAAGACACCAACTATGGCTACACCTTC. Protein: CSVEDTNYGYTF.

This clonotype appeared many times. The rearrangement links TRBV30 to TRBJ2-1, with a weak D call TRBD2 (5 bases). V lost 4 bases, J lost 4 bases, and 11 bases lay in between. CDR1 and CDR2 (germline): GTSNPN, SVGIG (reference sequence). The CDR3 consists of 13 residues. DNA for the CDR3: TGTGCCTGGACCAGCGGAGTATACAATGAGCAGTTCTTC. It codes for CAWTSGVYNEQFF. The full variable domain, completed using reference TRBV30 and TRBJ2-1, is SQTIHQWPATLVQPVGSPLSLECTVEGTSNPNLYWYRQAAGRGLQLLFYSVGIGQISSEVPQNLSASRPQDRQFILSSKKLLLSDSGFYLCAWTSGVYNEQFFGPGTRLTVL.

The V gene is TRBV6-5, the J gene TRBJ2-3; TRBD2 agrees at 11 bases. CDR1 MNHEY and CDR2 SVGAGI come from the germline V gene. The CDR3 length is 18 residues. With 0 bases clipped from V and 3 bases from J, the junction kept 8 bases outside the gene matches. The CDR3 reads CASSYSVGTSGRTDTQYF. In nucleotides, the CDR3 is TGTGCCAGCAGTTACTCGGTCGGGACTAGCGGCCGGACAGATACGCAGTATTTT.

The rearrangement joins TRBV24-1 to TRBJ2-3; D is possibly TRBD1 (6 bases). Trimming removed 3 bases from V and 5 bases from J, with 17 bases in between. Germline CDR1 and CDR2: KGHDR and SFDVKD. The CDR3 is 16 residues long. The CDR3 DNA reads TGTGCCACCAGTGATCTCCGGGACAACGGGCAAGATACGCAGTATTTT. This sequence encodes CATSDLRDNGQDTQYF.

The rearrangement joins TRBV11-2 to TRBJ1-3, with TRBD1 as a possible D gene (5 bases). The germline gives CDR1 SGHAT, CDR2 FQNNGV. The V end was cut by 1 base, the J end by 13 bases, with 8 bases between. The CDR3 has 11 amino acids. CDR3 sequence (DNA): TGTGCCAGCAGCTTAGTCCGGGGGATATATTTT. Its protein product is CASSLVRGIYF.

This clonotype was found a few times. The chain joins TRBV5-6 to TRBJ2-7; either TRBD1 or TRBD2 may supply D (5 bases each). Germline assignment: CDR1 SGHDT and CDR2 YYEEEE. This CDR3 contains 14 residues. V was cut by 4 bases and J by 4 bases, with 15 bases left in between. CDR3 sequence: CASSPGRSIYEQYF. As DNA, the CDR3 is TGTGCCAGCAGCCCGGGGCGGTCCATTTACGAGCAGTACTTC.